The entry below gives a single T cell receptor beta chain sequence along with its context. CDR3 length: 13 residues. Germline V CDR1 and CDR2: SGHDN, FVKESK. Trimming shortened V by 1 base and J by 8 bases, and 12 bases separated the two germline ends. This sample was included in a study of T cells in Graves' hyperthyroidism and ophthalmopathy. Amplification targeted TCR beta CDR3 regions from RNA transcripts. In the first-round RT-PCR of the TCR CDR3, the HTBI primer set was used. TCRdb ran MiXCR on the multiplex PCR reads and lists one entry per CDR3 protein. The data contain more than 550,000 distinct CDR3 sequences, about 18% of them singletons. More than 9.5 ml fresh peripheral blood yielded the PBMCs.

The chain joins TRBV14 to TRBJ2-7; D unresolved. The source of this sequence is a man aged 45-65 years with Graves' hyperthyroidism. The specimen was blood. CDR3 coding DNA: TGTGCCAGCAGCCAAGGCAGGTGGTTGAAGCAGTACTTC. It codes for CASSQGRWLKQYF.